This T cell receptor (beta chain) derives from a study of T cells in Graves' hyperthyroidism and ophthalmopathy. The CDR3 regions of TCR beta were amplified from RNA transcripts. The HTBI primer set drove a first-round RT-PCR of the TCR CDR3. Each CDR3 protein gets one entry after TCRdb re-called the multiplex PCR reads with MiXCR. This table holds about 570,000 distinct CDR3 sequences, around 15% found once. To note about this clonotype: One end of the junction does not line up with germline, which may come from a read error.

The germline V gene encodes CDR1 SGHRS and CDR2 YFSETQ. The CDR3 contains 16 residues. This TCR was recovered from a woman aged 40-49 years with Graves' hyperthyroidism. Sequenced material: blood. V is TRBV5-1 and J is TRBJ2-1; 11 bases align to TRBD2. The CDR3 is CASSHSGLAAYNEQFF. The DNA for the CDR3 is TGTGCCAGCAGCCATTCGGGACTAGCGGCTTACAATGAGCAGTTCTTC.